This T cell receptor (beta chain) is drawn from a study of blood T cell repertoires in COVID-19. Study background: There were acute and convalescent COVID-19 samples, and they came from the United States, Italy and Spain.

The length of the CDR3 is 13 residues. The J segment lost 8 bases and the V segment lost 5 bases, leaving 6 bases of the junction unmatched. This study enrolled people aged about 18 to 95 from about two dozen US geographic areas. Generated by immunoSEQ multiplex PCR, the TCRdb table keeps only in-frame clones and is missing some. Here the sample spans roughly 430,000 clones, roughly 90% being singletons. The sequenced sample was PBMCs or T cells enriched from blood (not recorded which). V gene TRBV12-3 or TRBV12-4 combines with J gene TRBJ1-1; 9 bases are a match to TRBD1. This sequence originates from a woman between 35 and 50 years old with acute COVID-19. The CDR3, as DNA: TGTGCCAGCAGTCCGGACAGGGGCGCCGAAGCTTTCTTT. As protein: CASSPDRGAEAFF.